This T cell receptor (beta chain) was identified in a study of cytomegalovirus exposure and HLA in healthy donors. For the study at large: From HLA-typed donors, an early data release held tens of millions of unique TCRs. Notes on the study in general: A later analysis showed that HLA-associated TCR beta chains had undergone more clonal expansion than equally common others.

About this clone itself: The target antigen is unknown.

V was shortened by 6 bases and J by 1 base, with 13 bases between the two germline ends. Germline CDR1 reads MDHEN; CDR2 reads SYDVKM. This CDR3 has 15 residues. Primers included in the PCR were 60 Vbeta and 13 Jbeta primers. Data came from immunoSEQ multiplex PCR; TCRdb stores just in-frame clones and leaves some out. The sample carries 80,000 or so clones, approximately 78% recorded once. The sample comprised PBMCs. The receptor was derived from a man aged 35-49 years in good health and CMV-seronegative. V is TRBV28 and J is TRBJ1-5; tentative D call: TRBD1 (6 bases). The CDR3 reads CASSYRVGSNQPQHF. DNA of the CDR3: TGTGCCAGCAGCTACAGGGTTGGAAGCAATCAGCCCCAGCATTTT.